Presented here are 17 T cell receptor beta chains from one specimen sequenced in a study of shared clonotypes between healthy human individuals. The data were produced by immunoSEQ multiplex PCR, yet TCRdb's version contains in-frame clones alone and is incomplete. The sample has fewer than 700,000 clones; about 95% are singletons. Naive CD8 cells comprised CD45RO-negative, CCR7-positively selected cells, excluding terminally differentiated effector memory CD45RA+ cells. Sequencing was done on a sample of naive CD8+ T cells sorted from blood. The receptors come from a woman in her twenties or thirties in good health.

CDR3 protein: CASSYLTGGNTEAFF. CDR3 DNA sequence: TGTGCCAGCAGCTATTTGACAGGAGGCAACACTGAAGCTTTCTTT. V and J are TRBV5-6 and TRBJ1-1, with D possibly being TRBD1 (6 bases). Germline assignment: CDR1 SGHDT and CDR2 YYEEEE. V dropped 3 bases and J dropped 2 bases, with 14 bases sitting between them. The CDR3 loop spans 15 amino acids.

The chain joins TRBV12-2 to TRBJ2-2; TRBD2, the table's D call, was not compared with the DNA. TRBV12-2 is a recognized pseudogene. The CDR3 length is 14 residues. CDR3: CASRLDSSTGELFF. CDR3 bases: TGTGCAAGTCGCTTAGACTCGTCCACCGGGGAGCTGTTTTTT.

This chain joins TRBV14 and TRBJ2-1; D is uncertain. There are 15 residues in the CDR3. CDR1 and CDR2 from the germline V gene are SGHDN and FVKESK. V was cut by 1 base and J by 10 bases, with 17 bases left in between. Written as DNA, the CDR3 is TGTGCCAGCAGCCAAGTTACCACATGGTGGGGAGAGCAGTTCTTC. Amino acids: CASSQVTTWWGEQFF.

This clone was detected once. This chain connects TRBV10-3 to TRBJ1-2, with unresolved D. The germline gives CDR1 ENHRY, CDR2 SYGVKD. This CDR3 has 14 amino acids. V shed 0 bases and J shed 2 bases, with 7 bases lying between them. DNA of the CDR3: TGTGCCATCAGTGAGTCGGACCAGAACTATGGCTACACCTTC. Amino acid sequence: CAISESDQNYGYTF.

This chain uses TRBV2 with TRBJ2-5; 11 bases map to TRBD2. Unmatched junction bases numbered 12, after V lost 6 bases and J lost 0 bases. From germline, CDR1 is SNHLY and CDR2 FYNNEI. The CDR3 has 18 residues. CDR3 nucleotides: TGTGCCAGCAGATATGGGACTAGCGGCAGTATGAACCAAGAGACCCAGTACTTC. It codes for CASRYGTSGSMNQETQYF.

A remark on this clone: The identical CDR3 is also encoded by other nucleotide sequences in the sample. The chain couples TRBV10-3 to TRBJ2-7, with D unresolved. The CDR3 has 11 residues. In germline, CDR1 is ENHRY, CDR2 SYGVKD. The germline V and J ends were trimmed by 6 bases and 1 base, with 4 bases remaining between them. This CDR3 is CAISGSYEQYF. The CDR3 bases are TGTGCCATCAGCGGGTCCTACGAGCAGTACTTC.

Concerning this clone itself: Other DNA sequences in the same sample also yield this CDR3. The chain carries TRBV28 and TRBJ2-7; D is unclear. CDR1 is MDHEN, CDR2 SYDVKM, per germline. With 2 bases removed from V and 4 bases from J, the gap between germline ends came to 6 bases. The CDR3 covers 12 residues. The DNA for the CDR3 is TGTGCCAGCAGTTTACAGTCGTACGAGCAGTACTTC. The encoded protein is CASSLQSYEQYF.

The chain has TRBV28 and TRBJ1-3, with no clear D. This CDR3 is 13 amino acids long. Germline CDR1 and CDR2: MDHEN and SYDVKM. The V end was cut by 5 bases, the J end by 0 bases, with 5 bases between. Here the CDR3 reads CASSPSSGNTIYF. In DNA, the CDR3 is TGTGCCAGCAGTCCAAGCTCTGGAAACACCATATATTTT.

This rearrangement joins TRBV5-6 to TRBJ2-3, with 13 bases matching TRBD2. From germline, CDR1 is SGHDT and CDR2 YYEEEE. J lost 7 bases, V lost 0 bases, and 2 bases had no gene match. This CDR3 is 15 amino acids long. The DNA of the CDR3 is TGTGCCAGCAGCTTGGAGGGACTAGCGGGGTATACGCAGTATTTT. This sequence encodes CASSLEGLAGYTQYF.

V gene TRBV5-1 combines with J gene TRBJ2-1; 13 bases align to TRBD2. The V gene end was trimmed by 0 bases and the J gene end by 8 bases; junction bases not matched to a gene: 5. Germline CDR1 is SGHRS and CDR2 is YFSETQ. The CDR3 runs to 16 residues. In nucleotides, the CDR3 is TGCGCCAGCAGCTTGGTGGGACTAGCGGGACAAGATGAGCAGTTCTTC. It yields the protein CASSLVGLAGQDEQFF.

The CDR3 spells CASSLDGRGPSYEQYF. In DNA form, the CDR3 reads TGCGCCAGCAGCTTGGATGGTAGGGGTCCTTCCTACGAGCAGTACTTC. The chain employs TRBV5-1 and TRBJ2-7, with D tentatively TRBD1 (5 bases). Trimming shortened V by 0 bases and J by 1 base, and 14 bases separated the two germline ends. There are 16 residues in the CDR3. The germline V gene encodes CDR1 SGHRS and CDR2 YFSETQ.

V and J are TRBV2 and TRBJ2-5; unclear D gene. Per the germline V gene, CDR1 is SNHLY and CDR2 is FYNNEI. The CDR3 is 12 amino acids. The germline V and J ends were trimmed by 0 bases and 5 bases, with 4 bases remaining between them. In nucleotides, the CDR3 is TGTGCCAGCAGTGAAGCGTCGGAGACCCAGTACTTC. This sequence encodes CASSEASETQYF.

V and J are TRBV5-1 and TRBJ2-5, with 9 bases matching TRBD2. This CDR3 is built from 15 residues. From germline, CDR1 is SGHRS and CDR2 YFSETQ. V was clipped by 6 bases and J by 5 bases; unmatched bases: 11. CDR3 in amino acids: CASTVAGTSKETQYF. As DNA, the CDR3 is TGCGCCAGCACCGTTGCTGGGACTAGCAAGGAGACCCAGTACTTC.

J is TRBJ1-2 and V is TRBV6-5; 7 nucleotides line up with TRBD1. Germline CDR1 MNHEY, CDR2 SVGAGI. The CDR3 loop spans 16 amino acids. The J segment lost 6 bases and the V segment lost 0 bases, leaving 10 bases of the junction unmatched. The CDR3 spells CASSYSTGQLMDGYTF. The CDR3 nucleotides read TGTGCCAGCAGTTACTCTACGGGACAGCTCATGGATGGCTACACCTTC.

V gene TRBV30 combines with J gene TRBJ2-1; D unresolved. Germline V CDR1 and CDR2: GTSNPN, SVGIG (reference sequence). Trimming took 3 bases from V and 0 from J, leaving 6 bases between them. CDR3 length: 13 residues. This chain's CDR3 is CAWSWDSYNEQFF. Written as DNA, the CDR3 is TGTGCCTGGAGCTGGGACTCCTACAATGAGCAGTTCTTC.

This chain links TRBV7-2 with TRBJ2-7; 7 nucleotides align to TRBD2. The V gene end was trimmed by 5 bases and the J gene end by 4 bases; junction bases not matched to a gene: 5. Germline CDR1 SGHTA, CDR2 FQGNSA. The CDR3 loop spans 13 amino acids. The CDR3 protein is CASSEGLQYEQYF. CDR3 bases: TGTGCCAGCAGCGAGGGACTACAGTACGAGCAGTACTTC.

The J gene is TRBJ2-3, the V gene TRBV9, with 7 positions matching TRBD2. CDR1 and CDR2 from the germline V gene are SGDLS and YYNGEE. This CDR3 has 16 residues. J lost 6 bases, V lost 0 bases, and 10 bases had no gene match. CDR3 amino acids: CASSVGGRETMDTQYF. DNA of the CDR3: TGTGCCAGCAGCGTAGGAGGGCGGGAGACGATGGATACGCAGTATTTT.